The clone carrying this T cell receptor (beta chain) has a single count. The data originate from a study of shared clonotypes between healthy human individuals. The table came from immunoSEQ multiplex PCR; TCRdb's copy has only in-frame clones and leaves some out. The top ten clones hold around 0.35% of a sample with under 2.5 million clones, 85% to 95% of them seen once. The TCR was taken from a man aged 18 to 30 in good health. Some clones in this sample may be carry-over from other donors' samples. Sequencing was done on a sample of naive CD4+ T cells from PBMCs. Subset of the sample: CD45RA+ positively selected.

CDR3 loop: CASLAAHRGTDTQYF. The CDR3 DNA sequence: TGTGCCAGCCTAGCGGCCCACCGGGGCACAGATACGCAGTATTTT. This chain joins TRBV18 and TRBJ2-3; TRBD2 aligns across 7 bases. The CDR3 is made up of 15 amino acids. Trimming at V came to 8 bases and at J to 1 base, leaving 9 bases not matched to a gene. The germline CDR1 and CDR2 sequences are KGHSH and LQKENI.